Each of the 5 T cell receptor beta chains below was sequenced from the same sample in a study of T-cell reconstitution after alpha-beta-depleted transplantation in children. The TCRbeta library was prepared with unique molecular identifiers. TCRdb re-called the PCR reads with MiXCR, one entry per CDR3 protein. Among hundreds of thousands of distinct CDR3 sequences, under 15% were seen once, and the ten largest hold around 0.8%. The sequences come from PBMCs, collected before TCRalphabeta/CD19-depleted stem cell transplant. Receptors were obtained from a girl aged 2-10 years with congenital amegakaryocytic thrombocytopenia, due to receive a stem cell transplant.

This clonotype was found a few times. V usage is TRBV5-4 and J usage is TRBJ2-5; D uncertain. The CDR3 length is 15 residues. V gave up 3 bases and J gave up 2 bases, with 14 bases separating them. Germline CDR1 reads SGHNT; CDR2 reads YYREEE (reference sequence). Here the CDR3 reads CASSSSGRLQETQYF. The CDR3 nucleotides read TGTGCCAGCAGCTCGTCCGGACGTCTGCAAGAGACCCAGTACTTC.

This clonotype was recorded a few times. The V call is TRBV9, the J call TRBJ1-2; 8 nucleotides match TRBD1. This CDR3 has 15 amino acids. Germline CDR1 is SGDLS and CDR2 is YYNGEE. V dropped 4 bases and J dropped 6; count of bases not matched to a gene: 11. CDR3 DNA sequence: TGTGCCAGCAGCTCTCGGACAGGGCGACTAGATGGCTACACCTTC. This sequence encodes CASSSRTGRLDGYTF.

The rearrangement uses TRBV5-5 and TRBJ2-2; TRBD2 agrees at 10 bases. The V gene end was trimmed by 6 bases and the J gene end by 2 bases; junction bases not matched to a gene: 10. The CDR3 sequence is 17 residues long. Per germline, CDR1 SGHKS and CDR2 YYEKEE (reference sequence). The CDR3 here is CASTTTGTSVNTGELFF. The CDR3, as DNA: TGTGCCAGCACCACCACCGGGACTAGCGTTAACACCGGGGAGCTGTTTTTT.

For this clonotype: A much larger clone lies one base from this, so it may be a read error. The CDR3 sequence is CASSLGKNIQYF. In nucleotides, the CDR3 is TGTGCCAGCAGTTTAGGCAAAAACATTCAGTACTTC. The J gene is TRBJ2-4, the V gene TRBV12-3 or TRBV12-4; D is unresolved. This CDR3 has 12 amino acids. V was shortened by 1 base and J by 3 bases, with 1 base between the two germline ends.

This clonotype was found many times. V is TRBV7-8 and J is TRBJ2-3, with no clear D. Trimming shortened V by 5 bases and J by 6 bases, and 24 bases separated the two germline ends. This CDR3 comprises 17 residues. Germline V lookup: CDR1 SGHVS, CDR2 FQNEAQ. The CDR3 reads CASSPPWRGGITDTQYF. The CDR3 DNA reads as TGTGCCAGCAGCCCCCCTTGGCGTGGCGGAATTACGGATACGCAGTATTTT.